This entry describes one TCR beta chain. The antigen is unknown. Antigen-specific CD4+ T cells were expanded with viral peptide pools in the ViraFEST assay before sequencing. Researchers isolated CD4+ T cells once approximately eleven days of culture had elapsed. This sample was taken from a study of vaccination effects on CD4 cells after COVID-19. General observations from the study: Late in the post-vaccination period, infection-induced and vaccine-induced clones underwent marked clonal contraction.

Germline V lookup: CDR1 SGHTA, CDR2 FQGNSA. V was clipped by 5 bases and J by 7 bases, with 17 bases between them. The CDR3 contains 15 residues. Data came from immunoSEQ multiplex PCR; TCRdb stores just in-frame clones and leaves some out. The table includes fewer than 40,000 clones, approximately 68% detected once. The genes are TRBV7-2 and TRBJ2-2; possibly TRBD1 or TRBD2 for D (5 bases each). The material sequenced was CD4+ T cells from PBMCs cultured with HCoV-229E spike peptides, taken before COVID-19 vaccination. This receptor was identified in a human donor who received a COVID-19 vaccine. DNA for the CDR3: TGTGCCAGCAGCGCTACGGGACGGGTTCTCGGGGAGCTGTTTTTT. Translated, it gives CASSATGRVLGELFF.